These 9 T cell receptor beta chains share one sample of origin, sequenced in a study of T cells in Graves' hyperthyroidism and ophthalmopathy. Amplified regions were TCR beta CDR3 sequences from RNA transcripts. Initially, a first-round RT-PCR of the TCR CDR3 employed the HTBI primer set. From the multiplex PCR reads, TCRdb called clonotypes with MiXCR, one entry per CDR3 protein. The repertoire includes about 420,000 distinct CDR3 sequences, around 14% of them detected once, and 13% to 15% sits in the top ten. The sequencing sample was made of blood. These receptors were taken from a woman aged 18-30 years with Graves' hyperthyroidism.

There are many counts of this clonotype. The rearrangement joins TRBV28 to TRBJ2-2, with 8 bases identical to TRBD1. Germline CDR1 reads MDHEN; CDR2 reads SYDVKM. V dropped 3 bases and J dropped 7; count of bases not matched to a gene: 19. This CDR3 has 19 amino acids. The CDR3 bases are TGTGCCAGCAGTTTTATAAATTACCGGACAGGGCAGTTCGGCGGGGAGCTGTTTTTT. Its protein is CASSFINYRTGQFGGELFF.

This clonotype was observed a handful of times. The chain has TRBV2 and TRBJ1-1; 8 bases are a match to TRBD1. Germline-derived CDR1 and CDR2 are SNHLY and FYNNEI. The CDR3 runs 13 residues. The V and J ends lost 7 bases and 3 bases, in that order; junction bases with no gene match: 4. DNA for the CDR3: TGTGCCAGCACTGACAGGGGCTACACTGAAGCTTTCTTT. It specifies CASTDRGYTEAFF.

This clonotype was seen repeatedly, ten times or more. The chain combines TRBV9 with TRBJ1-2; 9 nucleotides line up with TRBD1. The trim removed 4 bases at V and 8 bases at J, leaving 12 bases unmatched. The germline CDR1 and CDR2 sequences are SGDLS and YYNGEE. CDR3 length: 15 residues. The CDR3 region has the DNA TGTGCCAGCAGCACTACGCATGGGACAGGGTCCGGCTACACCTTC. It codes for CASSTTHGTGSGYTF. Complete variable domain (other parts from reference TRBV9 and TRBJ1-2): DSGVTQTPKHLITATGQRVTLRCSPRSGDLSVYWYQQSLDQGLQFLIQYYNGEERAKGNILERFSAQQFPDLHSELNLSSLELGDSALYFCASSTTHGTGSGYTFGSGTRLTVV.

Many counts were recorded for this clonotype. This CDR3 is CSVSQVMNTEAFF. The CDR3, as DNA: TGCAGCGTCTCACAGGTCATGAACACTGAAGCTTTCTTT. The J gene is TRBJ1-1, the V gene TRBV29-1; possible D gene TRBD1, 5 bases. From germline, CDR1 is SQVTM and CDR2 ANQGSEA. V lost 6 bases to trimming and J lost 0 bases, with 11 bases between them. This CDR3 contains 13 residues.

This clonotype was counted between two and nine times. The chain is built from TRBV5-1 and TRBJ2-7; possible D gene TRBD1, 5 bases. There are 15 residues in the CDR3. V shed 3 bases and J shed 0 bases, with 13 bases lying between them. The germline V gene encodes CDR1 SGHRS and CDR2 YFSETQ. In DNA form, the CDR3 reads TGCGCCAGCAGCTATGACAGAAGGAGCTCCTACGAGCAGTACTTC. Translated, it gives CASSYDRRSSYEQYF.

The CDR3 here is CASSGPRRLTENVGTEAFF. The CDR3 nucleotides read TGTGCCAGCTCCGGACCCAGACGGTTAACCGAAAACGTGGGGACTGAAGCTTTCTTT. The V and J genes are TRBV18 and TRBJ1-1; D not certain. Per the germline V gene, CDR1 is KGHSH and CDR2 is LQKENI. V was pared by 6 bases and J by 5 bases, with 31 bases between. The CDR3 is 19 residues long.

This clonotype was detected ten times or more. The chain employs TRBV11-2 and TRBJ2-3; D remains ambiguous. Germline V CDR1 and CDR2: SGHAT, FQNNGV. The germline V and J ends were trimmed by 2 bases and 2 bases, with 8 bases remaining between them. The CDR3 length is 14 residues. CDR3 nucleotide sequence: TGTGCCAGCAGCTTACGACGGGTCACAGATACGCAGTATTTT. Residues: CASSLRRVTDTQYF.

CDR3 DNA sequence: TGTGCCAGCAGCCGCTCCGGGACTAGCGGCCCCCAGGAGACCCAGTACTTC. Its translation: CASSRSGTSGPQETQYF. V and J are TRBV12-3 or TRBV12-4 and TRBJ2-5; 11 bases match TRBD2. V lost 6 bases to trimming and J lost 5 bases; unmatched junction nucleotides: 14. The CDR3 sequence is 17 residues long.

The chain has TRBV29-1 and TRBJ2-1, with 8 positions matching TRBD2. This CDR3 comprises 15 residues. Germline CDR1 reads SQVTM; CDR2 reads ANQGSEA. Trimming removed 5 bases from V and 4 bases from J; junction bases left unmatched: 10. The chain's CDR3 is CSVSLAGTTYNEQFF. CDR3 in DNA: TGCAGCGTTTCCTTAGCGGGGACCACTTACAATGAGCAGTTCTTC.